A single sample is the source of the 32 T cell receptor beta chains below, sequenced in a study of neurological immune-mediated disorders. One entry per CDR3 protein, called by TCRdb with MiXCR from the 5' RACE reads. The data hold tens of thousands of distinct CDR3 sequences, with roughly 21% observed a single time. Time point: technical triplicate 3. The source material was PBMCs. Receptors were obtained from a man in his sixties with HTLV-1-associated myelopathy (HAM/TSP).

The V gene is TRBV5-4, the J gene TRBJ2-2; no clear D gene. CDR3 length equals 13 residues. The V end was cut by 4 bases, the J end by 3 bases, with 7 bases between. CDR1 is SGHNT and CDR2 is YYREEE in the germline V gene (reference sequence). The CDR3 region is CASSPRDTGELFF. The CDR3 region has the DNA TGTGCCAGCAGCCCTAGGGACACCGGGGAGCTGTTTTTT.

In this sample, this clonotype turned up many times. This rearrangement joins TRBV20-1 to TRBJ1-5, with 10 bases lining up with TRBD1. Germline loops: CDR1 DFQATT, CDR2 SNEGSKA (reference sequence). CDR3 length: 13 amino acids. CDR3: CRGDRGPVKPQHF. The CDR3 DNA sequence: TGCAGGGGGGACAGGGGCCCGGTCAAGCCCCAGCATTTT.

In DNA, the CDR3 is TGCAGTGCTACCCCCAGGCACAGGGGGTACGAGCAGTACTTC. As protein: CSATPRHRGYEQYF. The chain is built from TRBV20-1 and TRBJ2-7; 8 nucleotides align to TRBD1. This CDR3 region has 14 residues. Germline-derived CDR1 and CDR2 are DFQATT and SNEGSKA (reference sequence). V was pared by 4 bases and J by 4 bases, with 9 bases of the junction left unmatched.

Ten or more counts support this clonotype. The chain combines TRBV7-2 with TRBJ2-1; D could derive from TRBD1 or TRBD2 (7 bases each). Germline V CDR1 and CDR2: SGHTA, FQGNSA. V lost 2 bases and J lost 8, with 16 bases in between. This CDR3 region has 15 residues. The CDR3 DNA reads TGTGCCAGCAGCTTAAGGGGGCGGGAGAGGGATGAGCAGTTCTTC. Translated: CASSLRGRERDEQFF.

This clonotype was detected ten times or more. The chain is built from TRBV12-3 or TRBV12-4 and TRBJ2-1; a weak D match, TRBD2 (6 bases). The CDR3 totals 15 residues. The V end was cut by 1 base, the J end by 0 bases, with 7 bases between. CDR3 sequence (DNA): TGTGCCAGCAGTTTAGAAGCGGGCTCCTACAATGAGCAGTTCTTC. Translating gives CASSLEAGSYNEQFF.

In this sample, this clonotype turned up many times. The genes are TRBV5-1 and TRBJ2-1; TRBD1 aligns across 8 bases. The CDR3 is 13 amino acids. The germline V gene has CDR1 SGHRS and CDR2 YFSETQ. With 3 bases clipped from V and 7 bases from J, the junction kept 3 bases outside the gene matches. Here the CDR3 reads CASSSDRVNEQFF. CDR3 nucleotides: TGCGCCAGCAGCTCGGACAGGGTGAATGAGCAGTTCTTC.

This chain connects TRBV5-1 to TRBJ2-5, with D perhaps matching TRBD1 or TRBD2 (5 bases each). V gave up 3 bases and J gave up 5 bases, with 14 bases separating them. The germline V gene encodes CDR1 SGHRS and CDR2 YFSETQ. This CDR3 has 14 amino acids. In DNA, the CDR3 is TGCGCCAGCAGCTGGGACCCCCTCGGGGAGACCCAGTACTTC. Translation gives CASSWDPLGETQYF.

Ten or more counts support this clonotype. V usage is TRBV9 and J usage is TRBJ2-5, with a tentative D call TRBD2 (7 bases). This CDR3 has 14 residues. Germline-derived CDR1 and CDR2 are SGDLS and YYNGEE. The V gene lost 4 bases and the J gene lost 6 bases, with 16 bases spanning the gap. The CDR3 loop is CASSSGGALKTQYF. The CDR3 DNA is TGTGCCAGCAGCTCTGGGGGGGCCTTGAAGACCCAGTACTTC.

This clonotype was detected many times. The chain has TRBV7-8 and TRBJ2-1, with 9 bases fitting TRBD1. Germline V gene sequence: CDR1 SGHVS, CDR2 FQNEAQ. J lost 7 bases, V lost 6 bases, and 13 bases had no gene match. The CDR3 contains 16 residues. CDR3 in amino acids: CASREKRDRAHNEQFF. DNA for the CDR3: TGTGCCAGCAGGGAGAAACGGGACAGGGCCCATAATGAGCAGTTCTTC.

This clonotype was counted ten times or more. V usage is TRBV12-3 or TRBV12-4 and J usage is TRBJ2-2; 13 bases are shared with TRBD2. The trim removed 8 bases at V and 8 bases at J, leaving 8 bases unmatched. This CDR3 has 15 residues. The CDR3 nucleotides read TGTGCCAGCGGTGGACTAGCGGGAGAGTCAGGGGAGCTGTTTTTT. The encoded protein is CASGGLAGESGELFF.

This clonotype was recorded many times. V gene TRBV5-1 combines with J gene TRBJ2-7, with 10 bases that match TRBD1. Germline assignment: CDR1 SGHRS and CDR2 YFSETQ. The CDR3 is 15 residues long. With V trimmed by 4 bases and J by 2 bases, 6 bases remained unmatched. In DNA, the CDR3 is TGCGCCAGCAGCCTTACCGGGACAGGGGCCTACGAGCAGTACTTC. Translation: CASSLTGTGAYEQYF.

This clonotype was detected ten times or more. CDR3 sequence (DNA): TGTGCCAGCAGCCAAGGTTACGAGCAGTACTTC. This sequence encodes CASSQGYEQYF. V usage is TRBV3-1 and J usage is TRBJ2-7; D is unclear. The CDR3 contains 11 residues. Trimming took off 1 base at V and 4 bases at J, with 2 bases between the two ends. Germline CDR1 and CDR2: LGHDT and YNNKEL (reference sequence).

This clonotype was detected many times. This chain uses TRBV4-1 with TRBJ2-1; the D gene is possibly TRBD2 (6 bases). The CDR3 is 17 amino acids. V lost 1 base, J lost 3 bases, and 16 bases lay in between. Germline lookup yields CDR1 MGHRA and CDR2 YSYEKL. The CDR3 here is CASSQVARELNYNEQFF. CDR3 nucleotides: TGCGCCAGCAGCCAAGTGGCCCGGGAGTTAAACTACAATGAGCAGTTCTTC.

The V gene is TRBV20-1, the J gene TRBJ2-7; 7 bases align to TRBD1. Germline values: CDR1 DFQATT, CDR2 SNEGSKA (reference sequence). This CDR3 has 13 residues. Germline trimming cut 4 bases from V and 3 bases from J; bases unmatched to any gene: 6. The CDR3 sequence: CSATTGYGYEQYF. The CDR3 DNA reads TGCAGTGCTACGACAGGGTATGGCTACGAGCAGTACTTC.

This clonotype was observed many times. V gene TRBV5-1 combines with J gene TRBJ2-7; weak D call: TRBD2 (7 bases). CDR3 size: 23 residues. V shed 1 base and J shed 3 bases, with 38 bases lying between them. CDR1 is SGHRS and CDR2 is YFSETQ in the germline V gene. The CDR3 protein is CASSLLGRVPASFAGAAGYEQYF. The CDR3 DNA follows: TGCGCCAGCAGCTTGTTGGGTCGGGTACCAGCCTCGTTTGCGGGGGCCGCGGGCTACGAGCAGTACTTC.

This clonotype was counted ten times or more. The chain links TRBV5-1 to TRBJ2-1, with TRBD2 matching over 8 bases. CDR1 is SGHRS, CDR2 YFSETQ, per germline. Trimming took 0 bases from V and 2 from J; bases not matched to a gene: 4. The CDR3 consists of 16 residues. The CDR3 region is CASSLGSGGPYNEQFF. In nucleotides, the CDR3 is TGCGCCAGCAGCTTGGGGTCGGGGGGGCCCTACAATGAGCAGTTCTTC. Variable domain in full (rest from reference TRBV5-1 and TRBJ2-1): KAGVTQTPRYLIKTRGQQVTLSCSPISGHRSVSWYQQTPGQGLQFLFEYFSETQRNKGNFPGRFSGRQFSNSRSEMNVSTLELGDSALYLCASSLGSGGPYNEQFFGPGTRLTVL.

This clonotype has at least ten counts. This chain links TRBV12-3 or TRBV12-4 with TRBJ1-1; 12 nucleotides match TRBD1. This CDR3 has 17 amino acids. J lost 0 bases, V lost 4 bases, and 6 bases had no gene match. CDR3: CASSSLGTGGLNTEAFF. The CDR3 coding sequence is TGTGCCAGCAGTTCCCTAGGGACAGGGGGCTTGAACACTGAAGCTTTCTTT.

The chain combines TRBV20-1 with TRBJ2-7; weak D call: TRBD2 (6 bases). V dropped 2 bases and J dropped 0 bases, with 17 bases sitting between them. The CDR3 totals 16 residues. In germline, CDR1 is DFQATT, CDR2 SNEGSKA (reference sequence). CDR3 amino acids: CSARIRDWYPSYEQYF. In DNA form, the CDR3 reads TGCAGTGCTAGAATAAGGGACTGGTACCCCTCCTACGAGCAGTACTTC.

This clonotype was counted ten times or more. Here the CDR3 reads CASGGSTGELFF. CDR3 nucleotides: TGTGCCAGCGGAGGATCCACCGGGGAGCTGTTTTTT. The V and J genes are TRBV12-3 or TRBV12-4 and TRBJ2-2; the D gene is possibly TRBD2 (5 bases). CDR3 length: 12 residues. The V and J ends lost 8 bases and 4 bases respectively, with 8 bases between them.

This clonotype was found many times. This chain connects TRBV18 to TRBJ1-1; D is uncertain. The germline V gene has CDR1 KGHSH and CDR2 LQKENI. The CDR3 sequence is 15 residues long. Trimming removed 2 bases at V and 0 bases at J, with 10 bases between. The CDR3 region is CASSPSAVMNTEAFF. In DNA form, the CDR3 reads TGTGCCAGCTCACCATCCGCAGTCATGAACACTGAAGCTTTCTTT.

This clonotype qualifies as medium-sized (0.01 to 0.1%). The CDR3 region has the DNA TGTGCCAGCAGCGGCCCCAGGACAGTAAGAGAAGCTTTCTTT. This translates into CASSGPRTVREAFF. The rearrangement joins TRBV21-1 to TRBJ1-1; the table calls TRBD1, which could not be checked here. TRBV21-1 is shown as a pseudogene. This CDR3 region has 14 residues.

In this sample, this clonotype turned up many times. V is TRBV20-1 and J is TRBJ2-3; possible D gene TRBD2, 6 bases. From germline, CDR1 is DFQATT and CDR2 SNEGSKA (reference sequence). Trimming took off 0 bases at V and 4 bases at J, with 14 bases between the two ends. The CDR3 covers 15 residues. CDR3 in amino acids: CSARDPTSLADTQYF. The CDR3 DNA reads TGCAGTGCTAGAGACCCTACTAGCTTGGCAGATACGCAGTATTTT.

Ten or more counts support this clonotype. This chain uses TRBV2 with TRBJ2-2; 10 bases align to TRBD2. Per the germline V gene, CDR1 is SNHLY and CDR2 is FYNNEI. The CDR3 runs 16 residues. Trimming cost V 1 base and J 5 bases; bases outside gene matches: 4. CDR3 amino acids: CASSEVLAGATGELFF. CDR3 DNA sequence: TGTGCCAGCAGTGAAGTCCTAGCGGGAGCTACCGGGGAGCTGTTTTTT.

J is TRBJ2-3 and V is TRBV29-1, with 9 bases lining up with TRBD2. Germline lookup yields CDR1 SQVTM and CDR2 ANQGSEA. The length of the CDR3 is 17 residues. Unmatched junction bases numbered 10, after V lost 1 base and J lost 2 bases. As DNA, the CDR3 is TGCAGCGTTGAAGTTATCGTTGGCGGGGGGGCCACAGATACGCAGTATTTT. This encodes CSVEVIVGGGATDTQYF.

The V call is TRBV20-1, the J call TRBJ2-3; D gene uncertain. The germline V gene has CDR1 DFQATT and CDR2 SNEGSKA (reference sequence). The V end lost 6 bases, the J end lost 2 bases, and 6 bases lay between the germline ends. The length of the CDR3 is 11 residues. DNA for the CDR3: TGCAGTGCCCCTCACACAGATACGCAGTATTTT. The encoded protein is CSAPHTDTQYF.

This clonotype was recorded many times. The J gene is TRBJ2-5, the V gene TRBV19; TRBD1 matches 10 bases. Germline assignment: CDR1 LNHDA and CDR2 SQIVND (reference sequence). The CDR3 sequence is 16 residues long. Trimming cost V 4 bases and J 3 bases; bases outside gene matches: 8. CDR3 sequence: CASSKDFGTGEETQYF. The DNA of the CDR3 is TGTGCCAGTAGTAAGGATTTCGGGACAGGGGAAGAGACCCAGTACTTC.

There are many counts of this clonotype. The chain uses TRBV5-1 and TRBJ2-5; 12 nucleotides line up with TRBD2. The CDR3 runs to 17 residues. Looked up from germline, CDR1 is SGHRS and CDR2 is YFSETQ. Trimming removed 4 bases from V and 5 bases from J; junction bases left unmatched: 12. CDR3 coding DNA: TGCGCCAGCAGCACCGGACTAGCGGGGAACTGGGGGGAGACCCAGTACTTC. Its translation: CASSTGLAGNWGETQYF.

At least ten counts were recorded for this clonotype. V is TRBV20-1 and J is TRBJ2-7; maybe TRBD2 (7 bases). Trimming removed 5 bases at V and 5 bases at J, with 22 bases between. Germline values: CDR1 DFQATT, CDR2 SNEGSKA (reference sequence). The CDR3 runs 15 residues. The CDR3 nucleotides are TGCAGTGCTCCTCGCATCGGGGGGCCTGTCGACGAGCAGTACTTC. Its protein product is CSAPRIGGPVDEQYF.

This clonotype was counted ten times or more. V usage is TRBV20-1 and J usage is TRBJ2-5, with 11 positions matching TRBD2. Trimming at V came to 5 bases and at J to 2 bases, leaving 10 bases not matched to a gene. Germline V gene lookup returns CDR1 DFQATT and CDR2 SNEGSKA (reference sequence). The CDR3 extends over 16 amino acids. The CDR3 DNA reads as TGCAGTGCTCTAGTAGCGGGAGGGCCTAATCAAGAGACCCAGTACTTC. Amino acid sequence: CSALVAGGPNQETQYF.

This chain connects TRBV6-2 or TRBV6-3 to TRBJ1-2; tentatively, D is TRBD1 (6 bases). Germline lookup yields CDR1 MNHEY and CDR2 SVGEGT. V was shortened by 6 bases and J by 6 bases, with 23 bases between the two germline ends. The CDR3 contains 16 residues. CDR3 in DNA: TGTGCCAGCAGAGAAAATTGGGACAACAGAAGGAATGGCTACACCTTC. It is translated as CASRENWDNRRNGYTF.

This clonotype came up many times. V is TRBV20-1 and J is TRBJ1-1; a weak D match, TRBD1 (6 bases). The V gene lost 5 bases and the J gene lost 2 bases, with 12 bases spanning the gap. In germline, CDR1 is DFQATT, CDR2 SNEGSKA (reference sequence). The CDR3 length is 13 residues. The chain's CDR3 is CSAYTGSNTEAFF. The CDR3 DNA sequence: TGCAGTGCTTACACAGGGTCAAACACTGAAGCTTTCTTT.

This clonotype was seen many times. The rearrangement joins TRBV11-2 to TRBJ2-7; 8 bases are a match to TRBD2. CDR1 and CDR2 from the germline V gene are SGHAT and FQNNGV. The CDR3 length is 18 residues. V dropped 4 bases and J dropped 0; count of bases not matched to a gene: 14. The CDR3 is CASSYLNILAVSSYEQYF. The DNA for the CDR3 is TGTGCCAGCAGCTACCTCAATATACTAGCGGTAAGCTCCTACGAGCAGTACTTC.